This T cell receptor (beta chain) appears in the sequencing data of a study of shared clonotypes between healthy human individuals. Looking at the study overall: There were three CD4 naive, three CD4 memory, two CD8 naive and one CD8 memory plates per donor. Study-level findings and limits: Sequencing of the sorted subsets was shown by rarefaction to be incomplete despite large depth. Shared clonotypes: about 5.3% naive CD4, about 3.5% naive CD8, about 2.4% memory CD4, 0.4% memory CD8.

Naive CD8 cells lacked CD45RO and underwent positive selection for CCR7, leaving out terminally differentiated effector memory CD45RA+ cells. Clones were read by immunoSEQ multiplex PCR, and TCRdb kept only the in-frame ones, dropping some. This sample has around 2.1 million clones, with 93% found just once. On this clone: The antigen is undetermined. In the same sample, other DNA sequences code for this CDR3.

V was shortened by 3 bases and J by 2 bases, with 8 bases between the two germline ends. This CDR3 is built from 13 residues. From germline, CDR1 is SEHNR and CDR2 FQNEAQ (reference sequence). The gene calls are TRBV7-9 and TRBJ2-7, with a tentative D call TRBD2 (5 bases). The receptor's source is a man aged 18 to 29 in good health. Some clones in this sample may be carry-over from other donors' samples. Sequencing was performed on naive CD8+ T cells from PBMCs. CDR3 loop: CASSLPGTYEQYF. The DNA of the CDR3 is TGTGCCAGCAGCTTGCCGGGGACCTACGAGCAGTACTTC.